One and the same sample provided the 17 T cell receptor beta chains below, sequenced in a study of identical twins. MiXCR, run by TCRdb on the 5' RACE reads, gives a single entry per CDR3 protein. The table includes approximately 1.8 million distinct CDR3 sequences, 32% detected once. The sample taken for sequencing was cord blood. These receptors were obtained from a newborn girl in good health.

Details on this clonotype: The junction and the germline gene differ at one end; a read error may be behind it. V gene TRBV5-1 combines with J gene TRBJ2-3; the D gene is possibly TRBD2 (7 bases). Looked up from germline, CDR1 is SGHRS and CDR2 is YFSETQ. This CDR3 is 17 amino acids long. CDR3 DNA sequence: TGCGCCAGCAGCTTGGGGGGGGGCGCAAGTTTCACAGATCCGCAGTATTTT. Translated, it gives CASSLGGGASFTDPQYF.

As regards this clonotype: With a much larger clone just one base away, this may be a read error. The V and J genes are TRBV12-3 or TRBV12-4 and TRBJ2-3; 8 nucleotides agree with TRBD2. The CDR3 loop spans 14 amino acids. CDR3 in amino acids: CASSPGLAPDAQYF. Written as DNA, the CDR3 is TGTGCCAGCAGTCCCGGACTAGCCCCAGATGCGCAGTATTTT.

This rearrangement joins TRBV28 to TRBJ2-2; a possible D gene is TRBD2 (5 bases). From germline, CDR1 is MDHEN and CDR2 SYDVKM. The CDR3 is 16 residues long. Trimming cost V 7 bases and J 4 bases, with 19 bases left between them. CDR3 bases: TGTGCCAGCAACCCCCCCGGGCTAGCAGGCACCGGGGAGCTGTTTTTT. Protein sequence: CASNPPGLAGTGELFF. The entire variable domain, with the rest obtained from reference TRBV28 and TRBJ2-2, is as follows: DVKVTQSSRYLVKRTGEKVFLECVQDMDHENMFWYRQDPGLGLRLIYFSYDVKMKEKGDIPEGYSVSREKKERFSLILESASTNQTSMYLCASNPPGLAGTGELFFGEGSRLTVL.

This rearrangement joins TRBV29-1 to TRBJ2-1; D gene uncertain. This CDR3 is 13 amino acids long. Trimming removed 1 base at V and 5 bases at J, with 9 bases between. Germline CDR1 SQVTM, CDR2 ANQGSEA. The CDR3 DNA reads as TGCAGCGTTGAAGTTTTTCTAGACAATGAGCAGTTCTTC. Translation: CSVEVFLDNEQFF.

This clonotype was counted only a few times. The chain is built from TRBV21-1 and TRBJ1-2; TRBD1, the table's D call, was not compared with the DNA. TRBV21-1 is labeled a pseudogene. CDR3 length: 15 amino acids. Written as DNA, the CDR3 is TGTGCCAGCAGCAACCTGCCCCAGATTAACTATGGCTACACCTTC. Translated: CASSNLPQINYGYTF.

The V gene is TRBV20-1, the J gene TRBJ1-5; maybe TRBD1 (5 bases). The CDR3 loop spans 14 amino acids. The germline gives CDR1 DFQATT, CDR2 SNEGSKA (reference sequence). The ends were cut back, 4 bases at V and 6 bases at J, with 16 bases in the middle. CDR3 protein: CSAKRSVRGQPQHF. CDR3 nucleotide sequence: TGCAGTGCTAAGAGGTCAGTTAGGGGTCAGCCCCAGCATTTT.

This clonotype was counted only a few times. This chain links TRBV20-1 with TRBJ2-7, with unresolved D. The CDR3 covers 11 residues. The V gene's germline CDR1 is DFQATT and CDR2 SNEGSKA (reference sequence). V lost 5 bases to trimming and J lost 0 bases, with 5 bases between them. Here the CDR3 DNA reads TGCAGTGCTCCTCACTCCTACGAGCAGTACTTC. The encoded protein is CSAPHSYEQYF.

This clonotype was observed a handful of times. This sequence joins TRBV3-1 and TRBJ2-4; 7 bases fit TRBD2. Germline trimming cut 0 bases from V and 1 base from J; bases unmatched to any gene: 9. The CDR3 loop spans 18 amino acids. Per the germline V gene, CDR1 is LGHDT and CDR2 is YNNKEL (reference sequence). CDR3 loop: CASSQETSPGRAKNIQYF. CDR3 DNA: TGTGCCAGCAGCCAAGAGACTAGCCCGGGCAGGGCCAAAAACATTCAGTACTTC.

The rearrangement uses TRBV12-3 or TRBV12-4 and TRBJ1-1; TRBD1 aligns across 9 bases. The CDR3 consists of 13 residues. Trimming cost V 6 bases and J 9 bases; bases outside gene matches: 8. CDR3 sequence (DNA): TGTGCCAGCAGACTCACAGGGGGCGGCAAAGCTTTCTTT. Protein sequence: CASRLTGGGKAFF.

The genes are TRBV3-1 and TRBJ2-1, with D maybe TRBD1 (5 bases). The germline V gene encodes CDR1 LGHDT and CDR2 YNNKEL (reference sequence). V gave up 2 bases and J gave up 7 bases, with 12 bases separating them. CDR3 length: 14 residues. The DNA for the CDR3 is TGTGCCAGCAGCCAACGCAGGGTAGTGAATGAGCAGTTCTTC. Protein product: CASSQRRVVNEQFF.

This chain links TRBV11-2 with TRBJ2-3, with a possible D match to TRBD2 (6 bases). The CDR3 consists of 16 residues. Germline CDR1 is SGHAT and CDR2 is FQNNGV. V gave up 1 base and J gave up 0 bases, with 11 bases separating them. This CDR3 reads CASSLGWTTSTDTQYF. The CDR3 region has the DNA TGTGCCAGCAGCTTAGGTTGGACTACTAGCACAGATACGCAGTATTTT.

This clonotype was recorded many times. This chain links TRBV20-1 with TRBJ2-3, with D possibly being TRBD2 (6 bases). The CDR3 consists of 16 residues. V shed 0 bases and J shed 0 bases, with 13 bases lying between them. The germline gives CDR1 DFQATT, CDR2 SNEGSKA (reference sequence). The DNA of the CDR3 is TGCAGTGCTAGAGATCGTGGACTACCCAGCACAGATACGCAGTATTTT. Translated, it gives CSARDRGLPSTDTQYF.

This clonotype turned up a few times. The rearrangement uses TRBV5-1 and TRBJ1-5; maybe TRBD1 (5 bases). CDR3 length: 15 residues. With 1 base removed from V and 5 bases from J, the gap between germline ends came to 13 bases. CDR1 is SGHRS, CDR2 YFSETQ, per germline. CDR3 DNA sequence: TGCGCCAGCAGCTTGCGCCAGTACAGGTATCAGCCCCAGCATTTT. Translated, it gives CASSLRQYRYQPQHF.

The chain is built from TRBV12-5 and TRBJ1-1; D ambiguous. Trimming stripped 4 bases from V and 1 base from J, with 10 bases between. The CDR3 extends over 14 amino acids. Germline V gives CDR1 LGHNT, CDR2 FRNRAP. The CDR3 DNA reads as TGTGCTAGTGGTTCCCAGGATCCGAACACTGAAGCTTTCTTT. It specifies CASGSQDPNTEAFF.

V gene TRBV7-8 combines with J gene TRBJ2-3; D unresolved. Trimming removed 3 bases from V and 5 bases from J, with 6 bases in between. The CDR3 is 12 residues long. Germline loops: CDR1 SGHVS, CDR2 FQNEAQ. For the CDR3, the DNA is TGTGCCAGCAGCTTTCGTGAAGATACGCAGTATTTT. Translated, it gives CASSFREDTQYF.

This clonotype has just a few counts. The chain is built from TRBV15 and TRBJ2-1, with 11 bases fitting TRBD2. V lost 0 bases and J lost 7; bases outside the gene matches: 8. This CDR3 is 17 amino acids long. Germline V gene lookup returns CDR1 LNHNV and CDR2 YYDKDF (reference sequence). The CDR3 region has the DNA TGTGCCACCAGCAGAGATACTAGCGGGGGTAGGTGGAATGAGCAGTTCTTC. Amino acids: CATSRDTSGGRWNEQFF.

This rearrangement joins TRBV12-3 or TRBV12-4 to TRBJ2-4, with TRBD2 identical over 14 bases. The CDR3 contains 17 residues. V lost 6 bases and J lost 1; bases outside the gene matches: 5. This chain's CDR3 is CASSWGTSGGAKNIQYF. Here the CDR3 DNA reads TGTGCCAGCAGCTGGGGGACTAGCGGGGGCGCCAAAAACATTCAGTACTTC.